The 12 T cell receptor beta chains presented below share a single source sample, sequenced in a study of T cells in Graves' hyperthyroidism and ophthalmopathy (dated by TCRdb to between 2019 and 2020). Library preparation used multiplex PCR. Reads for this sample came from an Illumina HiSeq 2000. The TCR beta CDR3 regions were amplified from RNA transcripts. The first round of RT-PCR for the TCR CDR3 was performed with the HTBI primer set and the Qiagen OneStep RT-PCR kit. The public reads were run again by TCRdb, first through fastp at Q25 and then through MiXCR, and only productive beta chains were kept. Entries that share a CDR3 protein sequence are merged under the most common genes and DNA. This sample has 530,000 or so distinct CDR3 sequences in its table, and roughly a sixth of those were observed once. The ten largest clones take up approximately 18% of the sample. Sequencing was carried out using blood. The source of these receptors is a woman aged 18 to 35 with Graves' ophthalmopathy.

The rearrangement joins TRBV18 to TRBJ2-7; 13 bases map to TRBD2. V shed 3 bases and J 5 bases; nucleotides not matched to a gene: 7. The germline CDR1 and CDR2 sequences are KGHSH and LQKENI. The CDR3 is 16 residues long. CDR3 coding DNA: TGTGCCAGCTCACCCCGGGGGACTAGCGGGACAGACGAGCAGTACTTC. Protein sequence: CASSPRGTSGTDEQYF.

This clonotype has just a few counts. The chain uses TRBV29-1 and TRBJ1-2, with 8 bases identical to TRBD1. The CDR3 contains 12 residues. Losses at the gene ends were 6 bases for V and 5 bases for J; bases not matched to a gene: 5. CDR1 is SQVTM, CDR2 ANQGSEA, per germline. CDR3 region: CSVDRATYGYTF. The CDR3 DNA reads TGCAGCGTGGACAGGGCCACTTATGGCTACACCTTC.

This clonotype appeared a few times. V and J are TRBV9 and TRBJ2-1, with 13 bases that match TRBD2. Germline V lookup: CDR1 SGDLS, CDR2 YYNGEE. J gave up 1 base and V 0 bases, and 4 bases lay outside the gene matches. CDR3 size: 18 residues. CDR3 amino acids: CASSVATSGRASYNEQFF. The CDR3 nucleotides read TGTGCCAGCAGCGTAGCTACTAGCGGGAGGGCATCCTACAATGAGCAGTTCTTC.

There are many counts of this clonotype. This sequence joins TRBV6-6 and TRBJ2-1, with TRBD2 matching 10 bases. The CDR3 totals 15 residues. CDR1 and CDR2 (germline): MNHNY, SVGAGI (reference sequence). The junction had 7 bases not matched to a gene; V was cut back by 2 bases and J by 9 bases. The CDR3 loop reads CASSYASGGRGEQFF. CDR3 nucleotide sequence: TGTGCCAGCAGTTACGCTAGCGGGGGCCGAGGTGAGCAGTTCTTC.

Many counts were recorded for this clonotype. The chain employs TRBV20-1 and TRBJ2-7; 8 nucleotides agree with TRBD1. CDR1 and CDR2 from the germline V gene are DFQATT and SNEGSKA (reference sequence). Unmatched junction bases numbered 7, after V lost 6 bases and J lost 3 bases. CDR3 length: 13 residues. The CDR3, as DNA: TGCAGTGCCCGGGACAGGAGGAACTACGAGCAGTACTTC. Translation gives CSARDRRNYEQYF.

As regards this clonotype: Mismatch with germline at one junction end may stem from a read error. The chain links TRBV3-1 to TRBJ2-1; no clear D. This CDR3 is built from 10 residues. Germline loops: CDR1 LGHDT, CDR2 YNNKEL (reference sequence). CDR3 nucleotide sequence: TGTGCCAGCAGTGAAGGTCCCAAACTCTTC. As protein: CASSEGPKLF.

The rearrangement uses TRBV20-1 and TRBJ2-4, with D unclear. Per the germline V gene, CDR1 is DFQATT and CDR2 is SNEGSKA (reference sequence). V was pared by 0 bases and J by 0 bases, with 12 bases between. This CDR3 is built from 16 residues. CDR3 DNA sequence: TGCAGTGCTAGAGACCCGGGCCCCCAAGCCAAAAACATTCAGTACTTC. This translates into CSARDPGPQAKNIQYF.

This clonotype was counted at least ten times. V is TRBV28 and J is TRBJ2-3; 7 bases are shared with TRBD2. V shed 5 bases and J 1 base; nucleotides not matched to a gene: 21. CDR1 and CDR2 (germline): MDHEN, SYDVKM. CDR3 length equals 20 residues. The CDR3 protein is CASSHPDRAGARIRTDTQYF. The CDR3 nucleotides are TGTGCCAGCAGTCACCCGGACCGCGCGGGAGCCCGGATACGCACAGATACGCAGTATTTT.

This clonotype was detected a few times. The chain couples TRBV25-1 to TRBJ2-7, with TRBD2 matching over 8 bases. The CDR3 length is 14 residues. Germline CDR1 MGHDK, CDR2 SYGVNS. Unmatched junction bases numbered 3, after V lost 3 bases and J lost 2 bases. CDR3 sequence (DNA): TGTGCCAGCAGTGATACTAGCGGACCCTACGAGCAGTACTTC. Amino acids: CASSDTSGPYEQYF.

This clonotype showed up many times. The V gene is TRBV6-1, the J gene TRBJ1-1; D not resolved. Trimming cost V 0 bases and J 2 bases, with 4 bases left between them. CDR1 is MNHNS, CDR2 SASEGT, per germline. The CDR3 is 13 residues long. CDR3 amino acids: CASSEADNTEAFF. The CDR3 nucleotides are TGTGCCAGCAGTGAAGCGGACAACACTGAAGCTTTCTTT.

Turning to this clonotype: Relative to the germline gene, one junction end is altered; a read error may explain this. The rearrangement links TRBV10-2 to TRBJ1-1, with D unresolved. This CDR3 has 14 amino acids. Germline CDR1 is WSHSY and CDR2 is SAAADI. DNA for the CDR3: TGCGCCAGCAGTGAGTTTGGGGATCAGACTGGAGCTTTCTTT. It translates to CASSEFGDQTGAFF.

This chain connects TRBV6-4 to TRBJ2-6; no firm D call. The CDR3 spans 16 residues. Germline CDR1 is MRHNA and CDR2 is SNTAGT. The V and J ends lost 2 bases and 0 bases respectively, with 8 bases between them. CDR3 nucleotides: TGTGCCAGCAGTGACCGACTGAGCTCTGGGGCCAACGTCCTGACTTTC. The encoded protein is CASSDRLSSGANVLTF.